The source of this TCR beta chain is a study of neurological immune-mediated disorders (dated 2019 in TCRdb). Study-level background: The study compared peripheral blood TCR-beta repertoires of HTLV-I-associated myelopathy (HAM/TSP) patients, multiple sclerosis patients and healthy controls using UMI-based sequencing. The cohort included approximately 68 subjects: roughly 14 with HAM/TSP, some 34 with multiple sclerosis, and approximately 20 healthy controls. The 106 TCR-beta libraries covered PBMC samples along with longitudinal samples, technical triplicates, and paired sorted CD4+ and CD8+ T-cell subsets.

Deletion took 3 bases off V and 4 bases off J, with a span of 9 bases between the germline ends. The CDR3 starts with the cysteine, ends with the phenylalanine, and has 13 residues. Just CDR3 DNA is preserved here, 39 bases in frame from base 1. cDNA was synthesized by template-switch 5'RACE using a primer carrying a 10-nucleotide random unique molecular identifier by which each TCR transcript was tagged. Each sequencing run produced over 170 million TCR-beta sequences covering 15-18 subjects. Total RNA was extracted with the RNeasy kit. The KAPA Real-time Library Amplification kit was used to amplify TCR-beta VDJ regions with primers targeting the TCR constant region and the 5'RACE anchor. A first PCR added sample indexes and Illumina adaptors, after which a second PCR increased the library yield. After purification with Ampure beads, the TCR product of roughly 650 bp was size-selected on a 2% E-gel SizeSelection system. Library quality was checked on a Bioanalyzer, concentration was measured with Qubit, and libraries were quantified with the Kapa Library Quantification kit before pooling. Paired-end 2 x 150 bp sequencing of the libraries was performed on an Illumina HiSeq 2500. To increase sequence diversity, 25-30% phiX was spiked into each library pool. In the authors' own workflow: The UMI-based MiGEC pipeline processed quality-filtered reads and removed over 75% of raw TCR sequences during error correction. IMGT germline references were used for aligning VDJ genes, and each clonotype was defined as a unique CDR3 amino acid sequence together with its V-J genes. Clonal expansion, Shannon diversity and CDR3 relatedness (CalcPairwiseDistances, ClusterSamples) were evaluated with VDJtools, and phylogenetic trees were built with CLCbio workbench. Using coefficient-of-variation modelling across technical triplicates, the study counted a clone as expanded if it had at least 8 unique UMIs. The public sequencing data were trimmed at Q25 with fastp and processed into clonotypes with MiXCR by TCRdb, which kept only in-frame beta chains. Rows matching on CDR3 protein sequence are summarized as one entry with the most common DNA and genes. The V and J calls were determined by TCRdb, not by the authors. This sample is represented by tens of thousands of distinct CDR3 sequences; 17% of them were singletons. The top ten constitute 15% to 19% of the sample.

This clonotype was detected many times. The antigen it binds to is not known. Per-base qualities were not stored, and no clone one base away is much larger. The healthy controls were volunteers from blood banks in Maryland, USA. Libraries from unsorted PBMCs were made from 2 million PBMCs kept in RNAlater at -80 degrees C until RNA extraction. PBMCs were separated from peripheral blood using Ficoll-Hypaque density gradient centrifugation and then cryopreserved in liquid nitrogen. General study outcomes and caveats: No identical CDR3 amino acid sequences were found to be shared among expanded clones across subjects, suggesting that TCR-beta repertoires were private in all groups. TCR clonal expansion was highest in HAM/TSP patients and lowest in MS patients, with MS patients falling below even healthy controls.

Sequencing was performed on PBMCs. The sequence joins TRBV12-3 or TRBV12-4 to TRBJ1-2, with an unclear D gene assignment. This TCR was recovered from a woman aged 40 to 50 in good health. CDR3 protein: CASSFSTSYGYTF. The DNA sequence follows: TGTGCCAGCAGTTTTTCCACAAGCTATGGCTACACCTTC.